This TCR beta chain appears in the sequencing data of a study of blood T cells in healthy people across ages. Regarding the study as a whole: Roughly linear declines in TCR beta diversity per million T cells occurred with age.

Healthy individuals of Caucasian origin from Russia, aged 6 to 90, served as donors. V shed 5 bases, J shed 4 bases, and the junction held 7 bases outside the gene matches. CDR1 MNHEY and CDR2 SVGEGT come from the germline V gene. The CDR3 has 18 amino acids. Alongside a J-beta primer mix, a sample-barcoded 5' primer served in a second PCR lasting about 7 to 11 cycles. MiXCR, run by TCRdb on the 5' RACE reads, gives a single entry per CDR3 protein. The table shows about 680,000 distinct CDR3 sequences, with about half occurring only once. Concerning this clonotype: Antigen specificity is unknown.

The V and J genes are TRBV6-2 or TRBV6-3 and TRBJ2-6, with 14 bases lining up with TRBD2. This clonotype originated in a woman aged 60 to 75 in good health. The sample taken for sequencing was blood. CDR3 coding DNA: TGTGCCAGCAGTAAAGGACTAGCGGGAGGCTCCGGGGCCAACGTCCTGACTTTC. Protein sequence: CASSKGLAGGSGANVLTF.